This T cell receptor beta chain was recovered during a study of CD8 T cells in ankylosing spondylitis (dated by TCRdb to 2016 to 2017). About the investigation overall: T cell receptor beta repertoires were profiled in healthy donors and ankylosing spondylitis patients so that disease-linked TCR variants could be found. Samples of peripheral blood were taken, and for ankylosing spondylitis patients, synovial fluid was collected as well. The full study cohort was made up of about 24 ankylosing spondylitis patients and over 90 healthy donors.

The sample was run on an Illumina HiSeq 2500. Quantitative 5'-RACE with molecular barcodes was the method used to prepare the TCR beta libraries. Per the source publication's procedure: To identify disease-linked TCR variants, a new computational method was used, one built on a probabilistic model of VDJ rearrangement. TCRdb passed the public sequencing reads through fastp at Q25 and MiXCR, retaining productive beta sequences. Every distinct CDR3 protein forms one entry, paired with its most common genes and DNA. The V and J calls and clone size come from TCRdb's table, not from the authors' own analysis. The sample table contains roughly 64,000 distinct CDR3 sequences; only one count was recorded for 6.2% of them. The ten largest clones capture just under 5% of the sample. The paper's findings and limits, for the study overall: According to the report, matched synovial fluid samples from ankylosing spondylitis patients were significantly enriched for the disease-linked clones. A CD8+ phenotype was shown by the disease-linked clones, which were found at relatively low frequencies in peripheral blood. Some motif variants were previously reported in synovial fluid and blood of reactive arthritis patients, suggesting common disease-initiation mechanisms. Blood from ankylosing spondylitis patients appeared to be characterized by a TCR beta motif composed of about 8 highly homologous amino acid variants.

Synovial fluid samples were matched to blood samples from the same ankylosing spondylitis patients. In this sample, this clonotype turned up a few times. It lacks a known antigen. No qualities accompany the bases; no much larger clone lies one base away. Trimmed from V: 1 base; trimmed from J: 10 bases; junction bases lacking a gene match: 13. The germline V gene encodes CDR1 SGHRS and CDR2 YFSETQ. Reading from cysteine to phenylalanine, the CDR3 counts 16 amino acids. The kept DNA is CDR3 alone, 48 bases in frame from the first base. The sequencing input was synovial fluid, either unsorted or a sorted T cell fraction (not recorded which). The V gene is TRBV5-1 and the J gene is TRBJ2-1, and 8 bases in between align with TRBD2. This clonotype was sampled from a male donor with ankylosing spondylitis. Here the CDR3 is given as CASSLSGDSGVREQFF. The DNA sequence follows: TGCGCCAGCAGCTTGTCCGGGGATAGCGGGGTCCGGGAGCAGTTCTTC.